This note documents a single T cell receptor beta chain sequence. Its target is not known. This sample is part of a study of human T cells and chemical hapten exposure. Regarding time point: patch test 2, 6 weeks after DPC sensitization. The treatment here: therapeutic diphenylcyclopropenone sensitization with weekly scalp DPC. Whole-study results and caveats: Significantly greater numbers of large CDR3 similarity clusters came from expanded TCRs than from controls.

MiXCR, applied by TCRdb to the RACE reads, yields one record per CDR3 protein. This sample has 360,000 or so distinct CDR3 sequences, with nearly 6.5% found just once. The source is a woman aged 18-29 years with alopecia areata. Some clones in this sample may be carry-over from other donors' samples. Sequences were derived from whole blood, sampled in connection with sensitization to the hapten diphenylcyclopropenone (DPC).

This CDR3 is CASSERGNIQYF. The CDR3 region has the DNA TGTGCCAGCAGCGAGAGGGGGAACATTCAGTACTTC. This sequence joins TRBV9 and TRBJ2-4; D may be TRBD1 (6 bases). Trimming removed 3 bases at V and 7 bases at J, with 8 bases between. Germline V gene data show CDR1 as SGDLS and CDR2 as YYNGEE. This CDR3 region has 12 residues.